This T cell receptor (beta chain) was sequenced during a study of shared clonotypes between healthy human individuals. Whole-study results and caveats: Rarefaction curves obtained for sorted subsets showed sequencing incomplete despite large depth. It was observed that roughly 5.1% of naive CD4 clonotypes were shared across several donors.

Concerning this clone itself: The antigen is unknown.

Selected positively for CCR7 and CD45RO-negative, naive CD8 cells excluded terminally differentiated effector memory CD45RA+ cells. Within Nashville, Tennessee resided all donors, each a Caucasian adult. Sequencing used immunoSEQ multiplex PCR; TCRdb keeps in-frame clones, though not all of them. The sample contains some 2 million clones, less than 95% of which appear only once. CDR1 and CDR2 from the germline V gene are SGHDT and YYEEEE. The V gene end was trimmed by 1 base and the J gene end by 3 bases; junction bases not matched to a gene: 4. The CDR3 runs 17 residues. The TCR was taken from a man between 18 and 29 years old in good health. Sequenced input: naive CD8+ T cells sorted from blood. The chain has TRBV5-6 and TRBJ2-2, with TRBD2 identical over 12 bases. The CDR3 reads CASSLRGLAGYTGELFF. For the CDR3, the DNA is TGTGCCAGCAGCTTGCGGGGACTAGCGGGTTACACCGGGGAGCTGTTTTTT.